Listed below are T cell receptor beta chains from one sample, sequenced in a study of blood T cell repertoires in COVID-19. Assay: immunoSEQ multiplex PCR; the TCRdb copy retains only in-frame clones and omits some. The sample records around 100,000 clones, roughly nine tenths being singletons. The sample consisted of peripheral blood. Receptors were obtained from a man in his fifties or sixties with acute or convalescent COVID-19. The CDR3 runs from the conserved cysteine through the conserved F or W. Fields, in order: J gene, V gene, D gene, CDR3 DNA, CDR3 protein. A D gene is named only where the DNA matches it firmly.

>TRBJ2-7|TRBV19|TRBD1
TGTGCCAGTAGTCACGGGACAGGGAGCTCCTACGAGCAGTACTTC
CASSHGTGSSYEQYF
>TRBJ1-5|TRBV7-9|-
TGTGCCAGCAGCCTGGGGGGGGATCAGCCCCAGCATTTT
CASSLGGDQPQHF
>TRBJ1-5|TRBV27|-
TGTGCCAGCAGGGACACCACCGCGCGCGGGGCCCAGCATTTT
CASRDTTARGAQHF
>TRBJ2-7|TRBV11-3|-
TGTGCCAGCAGCTCCGACCGACAGGTCTTTCACGAGCAGTACTTC
CASSSDRQVFHEQYF
>TRBJ1-6|TRBV7-2|-
TGTGCCAGCAGCTTAGGGGACACGCCACCCCTCCACTTT
CASSLGDTPPLHF
>TRBJ2-5|TRBV5-8|-
TGTGCCAGCCGACAATACACGGGGGAGACCCAGTACTTC
CASRQYTGETQYF
>TRBJ2-7|TRBV19|TRBD1
TGTGCCAGTAGAGTTTCCGGGACAGTCATGTCCTACGAGCAGTACTTC
CASRVSGTVMSYEQYF
>TRBJ2-5|TRBV5-1|TRBD1
TGCGCCAGCAGCTTTGGGACAGGGGGGCAAGAGACCCAGTACTTC
CASSFGTGGQETQYF
>TRBJ2-5|TRBV2|-
TGTGCCAGCAGTGAGGTGATAAATACGGGTACGGAGACCCAGTACTTC
CASSEVINTGTETQYF
>TRBJ1-3|TRBV7-2|-
TGTGCCAGCAGAATCGACTCGGGTTCTGGAAACACCATATATTTT
CASRIDSGSGNTIYF
>TRBJ2-7|TRBV6-1|-
TGTGCCAGCAGTGGAGCCTCGGAGCAGTACTTC
CASSGASEQYF
>TRBJ2-1|TRBV19|-
TGTGCCAGTAGCCCCGGGTGGTCCTACAATGAGCAGTTCTTC
CASSPGWSYNEQFF
>TRBJ2-6|TRBV11-2|TRBD1
TGTGCCAGCAGTCTCGGACAGGGGGCGACTGGGGCCAACGTCCTGACTTTC
CASSLGQGATGANVLTF
>TRBJ2-1|TRBV6-2/TRBV6-3|TRBD1
TGTGCCAGCAGTTCGACAAACAGGGGCAATGAGCAGTTCTTC
CASSSTNRGNEQFF
>TRBJ1-2|TRBV5-6|-
TGTGCCAGCAGCTCACAGGGTTGGAAGAACTATGGCTACACCTTC
CASSSQGWKNYGYTF
>TRBJ1-1|TRBV6-4|-
TGTGCCAGCAGTGACTCGAGCCCTGGGCCGAACACTGAAGCTTTCTTT
CASSDSSPGPNTEAFF